The clone carrying this TCR beta chain has just a few counts. Its specificity is unknown. Germline V gene data show CDR1 as LNHDA and CDR2 as SQIVND (reference sequence). The ends lost 6 bases at V and 9 bases at J; junction bases unmatched: 11. This CDR3 comprises 16 residues. The data stem from a study of T cell repertoires in cytomegalovirus infection. In the study overall: TCR beta signatures that were public indicated CMV infection and matching HLA type. Notes on the study in general: Adding up the frequency of public TCR beta families identified people who carried CMV plus the relevant HLA.

TCRdb re-derived calls from the reads in MiXCR, one entry per CDR3 protein. Found here are 600,000 to 700,000 distinct CDR3 sequences, 30% to 35% of them singletons; the top ten hold 15% to 20%. The sequence came from a human donor in good health (CMV status not recorded). Some clones in this sample may be carry-over from other donors' samples. V and J are TRBV19 and TRBJ1-6, with TRBD1 matching 10 bases. The sequencing here drew on cultured PBMCs, taken from culture after CMV antigen stimulation. CDR3 region: CASSYGGQGFFSPLHF. CDR3 nucleotide sequence: TGTGCCAGTAGCTATGGGGGACAGGGGTTTTTTTCACCCCTCCACTTT.